This T cell receptor (beta chain) was found in a study of tumor-infiltrating lymphocytes in primary liver carcinoma. Looking at the study overall: Patients were both men and women, whose ages ran from 30 to 69 years. Samples returned roughly 3.65 to 7.13 million productive TCRbeta reads, a yield that was similar across tissue types. The study, taken as a whole, reports: Compared with blood, tumor repertoires held significantly more in their top 250 clones.

Starting from roughly 540 ng of total RNA, TCR beta cDNA was produced with a primer in the constant region. Researchers made the TCR beta libraries by running three nested multiplex PCR rounds with slightly modified ARM-PCR. PCR rounds one and two used TRBV1-TRBV30 forward primers with a C-beta reverse primer for around 9 cycles each. TCRdb recomputed calls from the multiplex PCR reads with MiXCR, one row per CDR3 protein. The sample contains 85,000 to 100,000 distinct CDR3 sequences, around 70% of which appear only once. Co-extraction of both nucleic acids (RNA and DNA) used about 19-33 mg of unsorted bulk tissue. This clonotype was detected once. Its antigen is not known. Its ends do not fully match the called genes, so a read error is possible. Germline V gene sequence: CDR1 SEHNR, CDR2 FQNEAQ (reference sequence). CDR3 length: 12 amino acids.

Sequencing input: tumor-adjacent normal liver tissue. The rearrangement links TRBV7-9 to TRBJ2-7; possibly TRBD1 for D (6 bases). The source of this sequence is a middle-aged man with primary liver carcinoma and hepatitis B virus infection. The CDR3 here is CTSSLVGGEQYF. Here the CDR3 DNA reads TGTACCAGTAGCTTAGTAGGGGGCGAGCAGTACTTC.